The 19 T cell receptor beta chains below were found in one sample sequenced in a study of blood T cell repertoires in COVID-19 (dated by TCRdb to about 2020). Library preparation employed the immunoSEQ multiplex PCR assay. Not all clones reach the TCRdb copy of this immuneACCESS table, which keeps in-frame sequences only. Checked studies attribute under half of the gap to unresolved V genes and leave the rest unexplained. This sample has under 300,000 clones in its table, and 84% of those were observed once. The ten top clones hold roughly 1.6% of the sample. Sequenced sample: peripheral blood. Source of these receptors: a human donor with COVID-19, enrolled during active disease. The donor label of this sample is uncertain.

This chain uses TRBV5-1 with TRBJ2-1; TRBD2 agrees at 12 bases. The CDR3 loop spans 18 amino acids. V shed 0 bases and J 5 bases; nucleotides not matched to a gene: 9. Germline CDR1 reads SGHRS; CDR2 reads YFSETQ. CDR3 loop: CASSLEGTSGLQDNEQFF. Written as DNA, the CDR3 is TGCGCCAGCAGCTTGGAAGGGACTAGCGGGCTTCAAGACAATGAGCAGTTCTTC.

The chain combines TRBV27 with TRBJ2-7; TRBD1 aligns across 10 bases. Trimming cost V 6 bases and J 4 bases; bases outside gene matches: 12. From germline, CDR1 is MNHEY and CDR2 SMNVEV (reference sequence). The CDR3 spans 16 residues. In nucleotides, the CDR3 is TGTGCCAGCAGATCCTCGACAGGGGGCCGTAGGTACGAGCAGTACTTC. This translates into CASRSSTGGRRYEQYF.

The CDR3: CASSQEWPRDNEQFF. CDR3 bases: TGTGCCAGCAGCCAAGAGTGGCCCAGGGACAATGAGCAGTTCTTC. The chain carries TRBV14 and TRBJ2-1; a possible D gene is TRBD1 (5 bases). This CDR3 contains 15 residues. The ends were cut back, 0 bases at V and 5 bases at J, with 11 bases in the middle. Per the germline V gene, CDR1 is SGHDN and CDR2 is FVKESK.

The chain links TRBV9 to TRBJ1-1; no clear D. This CDR3 is 15 amino acids long. V lost 3 bases and J lost 0, with 12 bases in between. In germline, CDR1 is SGDLS, CDR2 YYNGEE. CDR3 in DNA: TGTGCCAGCAGCGCCGGAGGCTACATGAACACTGAAGCTTTCTTT. Protein: CASSAGGYMNTEAFF.

Of note for this clone: One junction end does not reproduce the germline sequence, and a read error may be involved. The chain is built from TRBV6-4 and TRBJ2-3, with 8 bases identical to TRBD1. Germline assignment: CDR1 MRHNA and CDR2 SNTAGT. The length of the CDR3 is 13 residues. In nucleotides, the CDR3 is TGTGCCAGCAGTGAACAGGGGACAGGTACGCAGTATTTT. Translation gives CASSEQGTGTQYF.

This clone has only a few counts. CDR3 protein: CASSPQAGFQETQYF. The CDR3 bases are TGTGCCAGCAGCCCTCAGGCGGGATTCCAAGAGACCCAGTACTTC. The chain employs TRBV7-2 and TRBJ2-5; D possibly corresponds to TRBD2 (6 bases). Trimming took 5 bases from V and 1 from J, leaving 14 bases between them. CDR3 length equals 15 residues. Looked up from germline, CDR1 is SGHTA and CDR2 is FQGNSA.

Comment on this clone: Compared with germline, one end of the junction differs, possibly owing to a read error. The rearrangement uses TRBV7-7 and TRBJ2-2, with D possibly matching TRBD2 (6 bases). CDR3 size: 15 residues. CDR1 is SSHAT and CDR2 is FNYEAQ in the germline V gene (reference sequence). CDR3 nucleotides: TGTGCTAGCAGCTTTGGAGGGACCGCCACCGGGGAGCTGTTTTTT. Its translation is CASSFGGTATGELFF.

The chain has TRBV4-3 and TRBJ2-1; D is uncertain. The CDR3 contains 15 residues. Germline lookup yields CDR1 LGHNA and CDR2 YSLEER. Deletions cut 3 bases from V and 7 bases from J, with 16 bases between. Here the CDR3 reads CASSQRLTTTNEQFF. The DNA for the CDR3 is TGCGCCAGCAGCCAGCGGCTCACCACAACTAATGAGCAGTTCTTC.

V is TRBV27 and J is TRBJ1-1; TRBD1 might be the D (6 bases). The germline gives CDR1 MNHEY, CDR2 SMNVEV (reference sequence). The CDR3 loop spans 14 amino acids. The V end lost 6 bases, the J end lost 1 base, and 12 bases lay between the germline ends. CDR3: CASSPRGGNTEAFF. The CDR3, as DNA: TGTGCCAGCAGCCCAAGGGGGGGGAACACTGAAGCTTTCTTT.

This chain connects TRBV3-1 (or the pseudogene TRBV3-2) to TRBJ2-2; 8 bases map to TRBD1. Germline V gene lookup returns CDR1 LGHDT and CDR2 YNNKEL (reference sequence). The CDR3 has 19 residues. Unmatched junction bases numbered 9, after V lost 0 bases and J lost 0 bases. The DNA for the CDR3 is TGTGCCAGCAGCCAAGATCTCCCCCCAGGGGGCTCGAACACCGGGGAGCTGTTTTTT. Translation: CASSQDLPPGGSNTGELFF.

This chain uses TRBV5-1 with TRBJ2-2, with 7 bases lining up with TRBD1. The ends lost 0 bases at V and 0 bases at J; junction bases unmatched: 5. This CDR3 is 17 amino acids long. Looked up from germline, CDR1 is SGHRS and CDR2 is YFSETQ. The CDR3 nucleotides read TGCGCCAGCAGCTTGGTTAGGGGGCTTACGAACACCGGGGAGCTGTTTTTT. Protein sequence: CASSLVRGLTNTGELFF.

The chain carries TRBV5-4 and TRBJ2-3, with D perhaps matching TRBD1 (6 bases). The CDR3 covers 14 residues. Trimming removed 4 bases from V and 2 bases from J, with 11 bases in between. Germline CDR1 is SGHNT and CDR2 is YYREEE (reference sequence). The CDR3 nucleotides read TGTGCCAGCAGCATGACAGGTCTCACAGATACGCAGTATTTT. Its protein is CASSMTGLTDTQYF.

In the case of this clone: The identical CDR3 is also encoded by other nucleotide sequences in the sample. The chain combines TRBV24-1 with TRBJ2-7; TRBD2 might be the D (7 bases). Trimming left V 7 bases short and J 6 bases short, with 15 bases between. CDR1 is KGHDR and CDR2 is SFDVKD in the germline V gene. The CDR3 has 13 amino acids. CDR3 nucleotides: TGTGCCACCAGGCGGGGGCCTGGCGGCGAGCAGTACTTC. This codes for CATRRGPGGEQYF.

The chain recombines TRBV7-3 with TRBJ1-6, with TRBD1 matching 8 bases. CDR3 length: 15 amino acids. Germline-derived CDR1 and CDR2 are SGHTA and FQGTGA. J lost 5 bases, V lost 4 bases, and 4 bases had no gene match. The CDR3 sequence is CASSWKTGDNSPLHF. As DNA, the CDR3 is TGTGCCAGCAGCTGGAAGACAGGGGATAATTCACCCCTCCACTTT.

V and J are TRBV7-3 and TRBJ2-2, with a possible D match to TRBD1 (6 bases). V lost 3 bases, J lost 4 bases, and 12 bases lay in between. The CDR3 loop spans 15 amino acids. The germline CDR1 and CDR2 sequences are SGHTA and FQGTGA. CDR3 residues: CASSFLGGTTGELFF. The CDR3 bases are TGTGCCAGCAGCTTTTTAGGGGGTACCACCGGGGAGCTGTTTTTT.

The V and J genes are TRBV10-2 and TRBJ2-7; 11 nucleotides line up with TRBD2. In germline, CDR1 is WSHSY, CDR2 SAAADI. CDR3 length: 14 amino acids. V was pared by 9 bases and J by 0 bases, with 4 bases of the junction left unmatched. In nucleotides, the CDR3 is TGCGCCAGTCGACTAGCGGGGAGCTCCTACGAGCAGTACTTC. Amino acid sequence: CASRLAGSSYEQYF.

V and J are TRBV5-1 and TRBJ2-2, with 7 bases matching TRBD1. With 4 bases clipped from V and 3 bases from J, the junction kept 3 bases outside the gene matches. The CDR3 consists of 14 residues. Germline V gene sequence: CDR1 SGHRS, CDR2 YFSETQ. The CDR3 DNA sequence: TGCGCCAGCAGCGGCGGACAGGACACCGGGGAGCTGTTTTTT. Its translation is CASSGGQDTGELFF.

This clone was detected once. V and J are TRBV2 and TRBJ2-7; 11 bases agree with TRBD1. This CDR3 region has 13 residues. Losses at the gene ends were 6 bases for V and 4 bases for J; bases not matched to a gene: 2. Germline CDR1 is SNHLY and CDR2 is FYNNEI. The CDR3 here is CASRGTGGYEQYF. The CDR3, as DNA: TGTGCCAGCAGGGGGACAGGGGGTTACGAGCAGTACTTC.

This chain joins TRBV7-9 and TRBJ2-7, with 7 bases aligning to TRBD2. CDR1 and CDR2 from the germline V gene are SEHNR and FQNEAQ (reference sequence). The CDR3 contains 11 residues. The trim removed 5 bases at V and 9 bases at J, leaving 4 bases unmatched. The CDR3 sequence is CASSPGRGQYF. The CDR3 DNA reads TGTGCCAGCAGCCCAGGGAGGGGGCAGTACTTC.